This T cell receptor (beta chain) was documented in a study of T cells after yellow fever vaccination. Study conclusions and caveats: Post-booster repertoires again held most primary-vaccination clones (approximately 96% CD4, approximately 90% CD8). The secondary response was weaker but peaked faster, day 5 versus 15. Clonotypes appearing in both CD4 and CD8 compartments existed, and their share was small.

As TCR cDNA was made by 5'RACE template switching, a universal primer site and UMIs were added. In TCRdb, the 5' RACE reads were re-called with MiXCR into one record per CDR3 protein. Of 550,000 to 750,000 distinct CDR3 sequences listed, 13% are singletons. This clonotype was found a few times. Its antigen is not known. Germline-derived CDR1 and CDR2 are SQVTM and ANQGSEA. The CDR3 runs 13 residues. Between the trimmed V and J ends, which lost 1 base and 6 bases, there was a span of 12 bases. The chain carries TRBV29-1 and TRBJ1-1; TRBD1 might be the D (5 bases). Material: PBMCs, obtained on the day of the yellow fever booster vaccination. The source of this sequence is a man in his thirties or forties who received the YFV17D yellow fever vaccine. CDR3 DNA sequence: TGCAGCGTTGAAGGGGGGGGAGGGTCTGAAGCTTTCTTT. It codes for CSVEGGGGSEAFF.